This T cell receptor (beta chain) originates from a study of CD8+CD57+ T cells in acquired aplastic anemia. Study overall: The average for DNA from sorted CD4+ and CD8+ cells was about 3.3 ug. Healthy donor CD4+ samples were sequenced to a depth that averaged about 10.8 million reads.

Comments on this clonotype: Its antigen is still unknown. This may be a read error, as it is one base from a much larger clone.

General observations from the study: Significant differences in CD8+ Simpson's diversity were not observed between patients and controls. Both patients and controls carried the same twenty-nine CD8+ CDR3 sequences.

Genomic DNA, serving as template, underwent TCR beta VDJ and CDR3 profiling. TCRdb ran MiXCR on the reads and lists one entry per CDR3 protein. The sample comprises approximately 81,000 distinct CDR3 sequences, approximately 46% of which are singletons, and over 50% rests with the top ten. CDR1 and CDR2 from the germline V gene are SGHVS and FQNEAQ. This CDR3 contains 15 residues. Trimming pared 0 bases from V and 13 bases from J, leaving 19 bases between. The chain links TRBV7-8 to TRBJ2-4; D gene ambiguous. This clonotype originated in a human donor in good health, serving as a control. The sequencing input was sorted CD4+, CD8+, or CD8+CD57+ T cells (not recorded which) from PBMCs. CDR3 protein: CASSLAKRMGNEQYF. Here the CDR3 DNA reads TGTGCCAGCAGCTTAGCTAAGCGCATGGGGAATGAGCAGTACTTC.